A single sample is the source of the 9 T cell receptor beta chains below, sequenced in a study of Graves' ophthalmopathy and Graves' hyperthyroidism (dated by TCRdb to 2016 to 2018). Sequencing relied on an Illumina HiSeq 2000. TCR beta CDR3 regions were amplified from RNA transcripts for repertoire sequencing. The first round was an RT-PCR using HTBI primers with the Qiagen OneStep RT-PCR kit, and this first round was followed by a second-round multiplex PCR, then size selection and purification. The public reads were reprocessed in TCRdb via fastp at Q25 and MiXCR, keeping in-frame beta chains. Here each entry gathers all rows of one CDR3 protein and keeps the most common genes and DNA. The sample table lists some 1.1 million distinct CDR3 sequences, around a third of them with a count of one. The top ten hold approximately 12% of the sample. What was sequenced was peripheral blood or thyroid tissue (not recorded which). The receptors were sampled from an adult man with Graves' hyperthyroidism.

On this clonotype itself: A much more abundant neighbour one base away suggests this may be a read error. The rearrangement joins TRBV5-1 to TRBJ1-4; D unclear. This CDR3 has 14 residues. Germline-derived CDR1 and CDR2 are SGHRS and YFSETQ. CDR3 amino acids: CASGFSGTNEKLFF. CDR3 sequence (DNA): TGCGCCAGCGGCTTCTCGGGGACTAATGAAAAACTGTTTTTT.

The J gene is TRBJ2-7, the V gene TRBV20-1; 8 nucleotides align to TRBD2. The V and J ends lost 6 bases and 3 bases, in that order; junction bases with no gene match: 19. CDR1 and CDR2 (germline): DFQATT, SNEGSKA (reference sequence). The CDR3 is made up of 17 amino acids. The CDR3 nucleotides read TGCAGTGCCCCCCGCACACCCGGGGGGCGGGGGGTCTACGAGCAGTACTTC. This codes for CSAPRTPGGRGVYEQYF.

With regard to this clonotype: At one of its ends the junction is not consistent with the germline gene, which may arise from a read error. This chain links TRBV15 with TRBJ1-1; perhaps TRBD1 as D (6 bases). The germline CDR1 and CDR2 sequences are LNHNV and YYDKDF (reference sequence). The CDR3 is made up of 10 amino acids. CDR3 region: CATSGPRTAF. The CDR3 bases are TGTGCCACCAGCGGGCCCCGGACAGCTTTT. Based on the CDR3 plus reference TRBV15 and TRBJ1-1, the full variable domain is DAMVIQNPRYQVTQFGKPVTLSCSQTLNHNVMYWYQQKSSQAPKLLFHYYDKDFNNEADTPDNFQSRRPNTSFCFLDIRSPGLGDTAMYLCATSGPRTAFGQGTRLTVV.

This clonotype was detected only a few times. The chain links TRBV7-9 to TRBJ2-7, with TRBD2 as a possible D gene (5 bases). Trimming took off 3 bases at V and 2 bases at J, with 17 bases between the two ends. CDR1 is SEHNR and CDR2 is FQNEAQ in the germline V gene (reference sequence). The CDR3 contains 16 residues. CDR3 in amino acids: CASSFTEMTTTYEQYF. The CDR3 coding sequence is TGTGCCAGCAGCTTCACGGAGATGACTACCACCTACGAGCAGTACTTC.

Concerning this clonotype itself: Because it lacks the conserved phenylalanine or tryptophan at the end, this CDR3 is likely a read error. The rearrangement links TRBV5-1 to TRBJ1-5, with D possibly TRBD1 on 5 matching bases. V was cut by 0 bases and J by 0 bases, with 7 bases left in between. Per the germline V gene, CDR1 is SGHRS and CDR2 is YFSETQ. The CDR3 spans 15 residues. The DNA of the CDR3 is TGCGCCAGCAGCTTGGGGGGGTATAGCAATCAGCCCCAGCATTCA. It yields the protein CASSLGGYSNQPQHS.

V gene TRBV19 combines with J gene TRBJ1-5, with unresolved D. Looked up from germline, CDR1 is LNHDA and CDR2 is SQIVND (reference sequence). V lost 6 bases and J 8 bases, leaving 20 bases between the germline ends. This CDR3 contains 15 residues. CDR3 sequence (DNA): TGTGCCAGTAGCCTCAAGGACCTAGGCGGGGAGCCCCAGCATTTT. Protein product: CASSLKDLGGEPQHF.

About this clonotype: At one boundary the junction diverges from the germline segment, which might be a read error. The chain has TRBV29-1 and TRBJ1-1; D gene unclear. Germline V gives CDR1 SQVTM, CDR2 ANQGSEA. This CDR3 spans 11 amino acids. CDR3 protein: CSVPGSGEVSF. The CDR3 nucleotides read TGCAGCGTTCCCGGATCGGGTGAAGTTTCCTTT.

This chain connects TRBV2 to TRBJ1-1, with TRBD1 as a possible D gene (5 bases). This CDR3 region has 16 residues. The germline CDR1 and CDR2 sequences are SNHLY and FYNNEI. V was trimmed by 4 bases and J by 5 bases, leaving 20 bases between them. The CDR3, as DNA: TGTGCCAGCAGTGCCCTTCGACTACCGGGGGGGACTGAAGCTTTCTTT. The encoded protein is CASSALRLPGGTEAFF.

This clonotype has just a few counts. The rearrangement uses TRBV12-3 or TRBV12-4 and TRBJ2-7; the D is unclear. The CDR3 covers 14 residues. V was shortened by 5 bases and J by 3 bases, with 14 bases between the two germline ends. For the CDR3, the DNA is TGTGCCAGCAGTGCTAGTCGAGGTTACTACGAGCAGTACTTC. The encoded protein is CASSASRGYYEQYF.